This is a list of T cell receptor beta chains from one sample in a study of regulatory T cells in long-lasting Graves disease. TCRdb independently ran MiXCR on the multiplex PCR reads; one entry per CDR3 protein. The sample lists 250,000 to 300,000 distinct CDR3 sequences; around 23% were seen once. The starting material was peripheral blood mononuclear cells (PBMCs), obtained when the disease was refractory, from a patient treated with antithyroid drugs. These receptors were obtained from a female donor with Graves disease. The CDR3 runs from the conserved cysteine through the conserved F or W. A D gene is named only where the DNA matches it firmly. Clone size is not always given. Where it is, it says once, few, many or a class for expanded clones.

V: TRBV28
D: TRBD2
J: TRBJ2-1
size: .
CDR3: CASSVGTSGRNEQFF
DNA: TGTGCCAGCTCGGTTGGGACTAGCGGGAGAAATGAGCAGTTCTTC

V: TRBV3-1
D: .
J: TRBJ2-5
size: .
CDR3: CASSQDAGKTQYF
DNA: TGTGCCAGCAGCCAAGATGCAGGGAAGACCCAGTACTTC

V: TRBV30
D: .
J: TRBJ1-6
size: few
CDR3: CAWSVLAANSPLHF
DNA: TGTGCCTGGAGTGTGCTGGCAGCCAATTCACCCCTCCACTTT

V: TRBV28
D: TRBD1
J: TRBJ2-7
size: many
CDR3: CASRRQGDYEQYF
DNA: TGTGCCAGCAGAAGACAGGGCGACTACGAGCAGTACTTC

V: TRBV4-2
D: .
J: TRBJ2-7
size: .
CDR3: CASSQDYQGLYEQYF
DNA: TGTGCCAGCAGCCAAGATTACCAGGGCCTCTACGAGCAGTACTTC

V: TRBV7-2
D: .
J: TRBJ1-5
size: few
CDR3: CASSPDYSNQPQHF
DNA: TGTGCCAGCAGCCCCGATTATAGCAATCAGCCCCAGCATTTT

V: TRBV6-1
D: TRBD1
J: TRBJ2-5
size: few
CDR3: CASRPPRQGETQYF
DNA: TGTGCCAGCAGGCCACCTCGACAGGGGGAGACCCAGTACTTC

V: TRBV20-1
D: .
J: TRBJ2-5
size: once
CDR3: CSARRADPQETQYF
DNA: TGCAGTGCCCGAAGGGCGGACCCCCAAGAGACCCAGTACTTC

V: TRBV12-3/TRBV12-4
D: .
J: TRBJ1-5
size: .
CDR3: CASSYSTSNQPQHF
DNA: TGTGCCAGCAGTTACTCGACTAGCAATCAGCCCCAGCATTTT

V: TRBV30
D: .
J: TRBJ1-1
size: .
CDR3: CTWGGVLDTEAFF
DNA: TGTACCTGGGGTGGGGTACTGGACACTGAAGCTTTCTTT

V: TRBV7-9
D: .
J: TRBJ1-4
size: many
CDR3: CASSLGQFATNEKLFF
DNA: TGTGCCAGCAGCTTAGGGCAGTTTGCAACTAATGAAAAACTGTTTTTT

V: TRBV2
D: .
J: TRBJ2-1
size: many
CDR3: CASRGIRTGNEQFF
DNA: TGTGCCAGCAGGGGAATAAGGACCGGGAATGAGCAGTTCTTC

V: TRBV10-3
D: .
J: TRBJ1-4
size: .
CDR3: CAISAGVNEKLFF
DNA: TGTGCCATCAGTGCGGGGGTTAATGAAAAACTGTTTTTT

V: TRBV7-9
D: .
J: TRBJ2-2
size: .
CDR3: CASGTQNSNTGELFF
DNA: TGTGCCAGCGGGACCCAGAATTCGAACACCGGGGAGCTGTTTTTT

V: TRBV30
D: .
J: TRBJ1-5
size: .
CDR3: CAWSSGAGQPQHF
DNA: TGTGCCTGGTCGTCAGGGGCCGGCCAGCCCCAGCATTTT

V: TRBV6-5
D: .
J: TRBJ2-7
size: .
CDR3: CASSYALFYEQYF
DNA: TGTGCCAGCAGTTACGCGTTGTTTTACGAGCAGTACTTC

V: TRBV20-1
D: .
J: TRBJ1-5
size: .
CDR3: CSADDNRAVGNQPQHF
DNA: TGCAGTGCTGACGATAACAGGGCCGTTGGCAATCAGCCCCAGCATTTT